The 26 T cell receptor beta chains listed next were all sequenced from one sample in a study of long-term antiretroviral therapy in people with HIV (dated 2022 in TCRdb). The immunoSEQ hsTCRB v3.0 assay was used at survey level resolution to sequence the TRB variable region. The table comes from immuneACCESS by way of TCRdb, which keeps in-frame sequences with V and J called. Part of the clones is missing from these tables; in studies checked, under half for an unresolved V gene and the rest for unknown reasons. The sample has 17,000 or so clones on record, approximately 78% of them singletons. Jointly, the top ten make up more than 7.5% of the sample. The sequencing used unsorted PBMCs, collected 0.3 years after starting antiretroviral therapy. Receptor source: a man aged 18 to 29 with HIV.

This chain links TRBV11-2 with TRBJ2-5; D might be TRBD1 (5 bases). V shed 5 bases and J shed 5 bases, with 18 bases lying between them. Germline values: CDR1 SGHAT, CDR2 FQNNGV. This CDR3 region has 15 residues. The CDR3 DNA reads TGTGCCAGCAGCAAGACGACCGCAGGGTGGGAGACCCAGTACTTC. Amino acids: CASSKTTAGWETQYF. Based on the CDR3 plus reference TRBV11-2 and TRBJ2-5, the full variable domain is EAGVAQSPRYKIIEKRQSVAFWCNPISGHATLYWYQQILGQGPKLLIQFQNNGVVDDSQLPKDRFSAERLKGVDSTLKIQPAKLEDSAVYLCASSKTTAGWETQYFGPGTRLLVL.

This clone came up a few times. CDR3 protein: CASSRPARGGYEQYF. CDR3 DNA: TGTGCCAGCAGCCGCCCCGCCAGGGGGGGCTACGAGCAGTACTTC. This chain uses TRBV28 with TRBJ2-7; possibly TRBD1 or TRBD2 for D (7 bases each). Trimming took off 6 bases at V and 3 bases at J, with 18 bases between the two ends. Germline V CDR1 and CDR2: MDHEN, SYDVKM. CDR3 length: 15 residues.

The genes are TRBV5-4 and TRBJ2-2, with 13 bases aligning to TRBD2. The CDR3 covers 15 residues. Germline V CDR1 and CDR2: SGHNT, YYREEE (reference sequence). V gave up 4 bases and J gave up 6 bases; unmatched junction bases: 3. CDR3: CASSPGLAGSGELFF. The CDR3 region has the DNA TGTGCCAGCAGCCCGGGACTAGCGGGGTCCGGGGAGCTGTTTTTT.

In this sample, this clone turned up once. V and J are TRBV13 and TRBJ2-1; TRBD2 aligns across 7 bases. Germline V CDR1 and CDR2: PRHDT, FYEKMQ (reference sequence). This CDR3 contains 15 residues. The V and J ends lost 5 bases and 0 bases, in that order; junction bases with no gene match: 4. Written as DNA, the CDR3 is TGTGCCAGCAGCCCGAAGCGGGGCTCCTACAATGAGCAGTTCTTC. Protein: CASSPKRGSYNEQFF. Combining the CDR3 with reference TRBV13 and TRBJ2-1 gives the whole variable domain AAGVIQSPRHLIKEKRETATLKCYPIPRHDTVYWYQQGPGQDPQFLISFYEKMQSDKGSIPDRFSAQQFSDYHSELNMSSLELGDSALYFCASSPKRGSYNEQFFGPGTRLTVL.

J is TRBJ2-2 and V is TRBV11-1; 9 bases map to TRBD1. The CDR3 loop spans 15 amino acids. Trimming removed 4 bases from V and 7 bases from J; junction bases left unmatched: 7. Germline V gives CDR1 SGHAT, CDR2 FQDESV (reference sequence). In DNA, the CDR3 is TGTGCCAGCAGCTCCGGGACAGGGAGGGTCGGGGAGCTGTTTTTT. Its protein is CASSSGTGRVGELFF. The full variable domain, with the rest looked up from reference TRBV11-1 and TRBJ2-2, is EAEVAQSPRYKITEKSQAVAFWCDPISGHATLYWYRQILGQGPELLVQFQDESVVDDSQLPKDRFSAERLKGVDSTLKIQPAELGDSAMYLCASSSGTGRVGELFFGEGSRLTVL.

V and J are TRBV4-1 and TRBJ1-1; possible D gene TRBD1, 5 bases. Germline V lookup: CDR1 MGHRA, CDR2 YSYEKL. Trimming left V 1 base short and J 4 bases short, with 10 bases between. There are 14 residues in the CDR3. The CDR3 nucleotides read TGCGCCAGCAGCCAAGTGGGGGGAACCACTGAAGCTTTCTTT. Residues: CASSQVGGTTEAFF.

The chain combines TRBV7-9 with TRBJ1-3, with D uncertain. Germline CDR1 and CDR2: SEHNR and FQNEAQ (reference sequence). The CDR3 has 15 amino acids. V gave up 3 bases and J gave up 2 bases, with 11 bases separating them. The DNA of the CDR3 is TGTGCCAGCAGCTTTGCAGGCACAACTGGAAACACCATATATTTT. Protein sequence: CASSFAGTTGNTIYF.

The chain combines TRBV21-1 with TRBJ2-2; the table names TRBD1, a call not compared with the DNA. TRBV21-1 is labeled a pseudogene. This CDR3 contains 15 residues. The CDR3, as DNA: TGTGCCAGCAGCGACCCCGACAGGTATACCGGGGAGCTGTTTTTT. Amino acids: CASSDPDRYTGELFF.

The chain employs TRBV19 and TRBJ1-5; D unresolved. The germline V gene has CDR1 LNHDA and CDR2 SQIVND (reference sequence). Trimming cost V 3 bases and J 5 bases, with 8 bases left between them. The length of the CDR3 is 13 residues. The CDR3 nucleotides are TGTGCCAGTAGTATGGCCGAGGATCAGCCCCAGCATTTT. Its translation: CASSMAEDQPQHF. The full variable domain, with the rest looked up from reference TRBV19 and TRBJ1-5, is DGGITQSPKYLFRKEGQNVTLSCEQNLNHDAMYWYRQDPGQGLRLIYYSQIVNDFQKGDIAEGYSVSREKKESFPLTVTSAQKNPTAFYLCASSMAEDQPQHFGDGTRLSIL.

The V gene is TRBV7-8, the J gene TRBJ2-3, with unresolved D. Per the germline V gene, CDR1 is SGHVS and CDR2 is FQNEAQ. CDR3 length: 15 residues. V lost 6 bases and J lost 4, with 17 bases in between. The CDR3 spells CASSPASLVADTQYF. CDR3 bases: TGTGCCAGCAGTCCTGCGAGCCTTGTGGCAGATACGCAGTATTTT.

The chain carries TRBV5-1 and TRBJ1-5; D remains unclear. CDR1 and CDR2 from the germline V gene are SGHRS and YFSETQ. The CDR3 extends over 14 amino acids. Trimming pared 0 bases from V and 3 bases from J, leaving 7 bases between. For the CDR3, the DNA is TGCGCCAGCAGCTTGGACACCTTCAATCAGCCCCAGCATTTT. This codes for CASSLDTFNQPQHF.

The chain is built from TRBV6-5 and TRBJ2-5; tentatively, D is TRBD2 (7 bases). This CDR3 has 13 amino acids. Germline CDR1 reads MNHEY; CDR2 reads SVGAGI. The germline V and J ends were trimmed by 7 bases and 9 bases, with 18 bases remaining between them. Written as DNA, the CDR3 is TGTGCCAGCATGGGGGGGCCACAACGGGCCCAGTACTTC. This gives the protein CASMGGPQRAQYF.

This clone was recorded only once. The chain recombines TRBV7-6 with TRBJ1-3; TRBD1 matches at 9 bases. The CDR3 extends over 16 amino acids. V trimming: 4 bases; J trimming: 2 bases; junction bases outside the gene matches: 6. Germline V gene data show CDR1 as SGHVS and CDR2 as FNYEAQ. The CDR3: CASSSDRGFTGNTIYF. CDR3 DNA: TGTGCCAGCAGCTCGGACAGGGGTTTTACTGGAAACACCATATATTTT.

The genes are TRBV6-1 and TRBJ2-5; D is possibly TRBD1 (6 bases). The CDR3 length is 14 residues. V lost 0 bases, J lost 1 base, and 6 bases lay in between. Per germline, CDR1 MNHNS and CDR2 SASEGT. The CDR3 DNA reads as TGTGCCAGCAGTGAAGCAGGGGGCCAAGAGACCCAGTACTTC. This sequence encodes CASSEAGGQETQYF.

This chain joins TRBV10-3 and TRBJ1-1, with 8 positions matching TRBD1. J was trimmed by 3 bases and V by 6 bases; bases with no gene match: 12. Germline-derived CDR1 and CDR2 are ENHRY and SYGVKD. The CDR3 length is 16 residues. CDR3 loop: CAISSGQGRLDTEAFF. CDR3 DNA sequence: TGTGCCATCAGCTCAGGACAGGGCCGCCTGGACACTGAAGCTTTCTTT.

The chain recombines TRBV7-9 with TRBJ2-5; D is perhaps TRBD1 or TRBD2 (6 bases each). Per germline, CDR1 SEHNR and CDR2 FQNEAQ (reference sequence). This CDR3 is 13 amino acids long. The V gene lost 5 bases and the J gene lost 5 bases, with 12 bases spanning the gap. Here the CDR3 DNA reads TGTGCCAGCAGCCGGACTACAGGGGAGACCCAGTACTTC. Translation: CASSRTTGETQYF. The variable domain in full, completed from reference TRBV7-9 and TRBJ2-5, reads DTGVSQNPRHKITKRGQNVTFRCDPISEHNRLYWYRQTLGQGPEFLTYFQNEAQLEKSRLLSDRFSAERPKGSFSTLEIQRTEQGDSAMYLCASSRTTGETQYFGPGTRLLVL.

This clone showed up just a few times. The V gene is TRBV6-1, the J gene TRBJ1-2; a weak D match, TRBD1 (5 bases). The CDR3 totals 16 residues. The V and J ends lost 0 bases and 3 bases respectively, with 14 bases between them. Germline values: CDR1 MNHNS, CDR2 SASEGT. Written as DNA, the CDR3 is TGTGCCAGCAGTGAAGCGGGGAGCGAGGGACACTATGGCTACACCTTC. This codes for CASSEAGSEGHYGYTF.

V and J are TRBV7-9 and TRBJ1-3; no firm D call. The CDR3 is 12 amino acids. V was pared by 5 bases and J by 4 bases, with 6 bases between. Germline CDR1 and CDR2: SEHNR and FQNEAQ (reference sequence). For the CDR3, the DNA is TGTGCCAGCAGCCCACAGGGAAACACCATATATTTT. It is translated as CASSPQGNTIYF.

V is TRBV9 and J is TRBJ2-5; tentatively, D is TRBD1 or TRBD2 (5 bases each). The CDR3 is 16 amino acids. In germline, CDR1 is SGDLS, CDR2 YYNGEE. V lost 1 base and J lost 5, with 18 bases in between. The CDR3 nucleotides read TGTGCCAGCAGCGTAATGGTCAATCCGGGGCGGGAGACCCAGTACTTC. Amino acids: CASSVMVNPGRETQYF.

The chain recombines TRBV6-5 with TRBJ2-4; weak D call: TRBD1 (5 bases). Deletions cut 7 bases from V and 8 bases from J, with 15 bases between. The CDR3 is 13 amino acids. CDR1 and CDR2 from the germline V gene are MNHEY and SVGAGI. The CDR3 DNA reads as TGTGCCAGCACTGGTAGGGGTGGGGACATTCAGTACTTC. Its translation: CASTGRGGDIQYF.

The chain links TRBV7-9 to TRBJ1-2, with TRBD1 matching 7 bases. J lost 10 bases, V lost 1 base, and 6 bases had no gene match. This CDR3 region has 13 residues. Germline values: CDR1 SEHNR, CDR2 FQNEAQ (reference sequence). The CDR3 DNA reads as TGTGCCAGCAGCTTAGGACAGGGAGGCCTCTACACCTTC. This sequence encodes CASSLGQGGLYTF.

The genes are TRBV6-5 and TRBJ2-3; no reliable D call. The CDR3 extends over 12 amino acids. The V gene lost 7 bases and the J gene lost 9 bases, with 14 bases spanning the gap. Germline V CDR1 and CDR2: MNHEY, SVGAGI. The DNA for the CDR3 is TGTGCCAGCACCGAAAGGGTGGGGACGCAGTATTTT. Its translation is CASTERVGTQYF.

This clone was detected only a few times. The chain combines TRBV28 with TRBJ2-7; 8 bases line up with TRBD2. The germline gives CDR1 MDHEN, CDR2 SYDVKM. This CDR3 spans 15 amino acids. Germline trimming cut 1 base from V and 3 bases from J; bases unmatched to any gene: 5. The CDR3 spells CASSLSAGDIYEQYF. The DNA for the CDR3 is TGTGCCAGCAGTTTATCAGCGGGGGACATCTACGAGCAGTACTTC.

The CDR3 sequence is CASSPRTGKDSLFF. The DNA for the CDR3 is TGCGCCAGCAGCCCGAGGACAGGGAAGGACTCACTGTTTTTT. This sequence joins TRBV5-1 and TRBJ1-4; 8 nucleotides match TRBD1. The CDR3 totals 14 residues. Germline CDR1 SGHRS, CDR2 YFSETQ. The J segment lost 13 bases and the V segment lost 4 bases, leaving 12 bases of the junction unmatched.

The genes are TRBV29-1 and TRBJ1-1; D is unresolved. Looked up from germline, CDR1 is SQVTM and CDR2 is ANQGSEA. V was clipped by 6 bases and J by 3 bases, with 14 bases between them. The CDR3 covers 13 residues. The CDR3 region is CSVKNNLDTEAFF. Here the CDR3 DNA reads TGCAGCGTGAAGAATAACTTGGACACTGAAGCTTTCTTT. Combining the CDR3 with reference TRBV29-1 and TRBJ1-1 gives the whole variable domain SAVISQKPSRDICQRGTSLTIQCQVDSQVTMMFWYRQQPGQSLTLIATANQGSEATYESGFVIDKFPISRPNLTFSTLTVSNMSPEDSSIYLCSVKNNLDTEAFFGQGTRLTVV.

To note about this clone: This specimen includes other DNA sequences encoding the same CDR3. The chain carries TRBV18 and TRBJ1-4; D call uncertain. There are 13 residues in the CDR3. Per germline, CDR1 KGHSH and CDR2 LQKENI. Between the trimmed V and J ends, which lost 2 bases and 4 bases, there was a span of 5 bases. This chain's CDR3 is CASSPGNNEKLFF. The CDR3 bases are TGTGCCAGCTCACCAGGGAATAATGAAAAACTGTTTTTT.